This passage covers 2 T cell receptor beta chains from one sample sequenced in a study of cytomegalovirus exposure and HLA in healthy donors. The PCR ran on 60 Vbeta and 13 Jbeta primers. The method was immunoSEQ multiplex PCR; TCRdb's version includes in-frame clones alone and lacks a portion of them. This table has over 95,000 clones, about four fifths appearing once. Sequenced input: PBMCs. Source of these receptors: a woman under 30 in good health and CMV-seronegative.

The chain joins TRBV19 to TRBJ2-2; tentative D call: TRBD2 (7 bases). The germline gives CDR1 LNHDA, CDR2 SQIVND (reference sequence). V lost 3 bases and J lost 7, with 15 bases in between. The CDR3 consists of 15 residues. The CDR3, as DNA: TGTGCCAGTAGTATGGGGGGGCTTATGGTCGGGGAGCTGTTTTTT. Residues: CASSMGGLMVGELFF.

This clone was observed once. The chain combines TRBV27 with TRBJ1-4; D may be TRBD1 (6 bases). CDR3 length: 17 amino acids. V lost 4 bases to trimming and J lost 5 bases, with 20 bases between them. The germline CDR1 and CDR2 sequences are MNHEY and SMNVEV (reference sequence). In nucleotides, the CDR3 is TGTGCCAGCAGTTCATCCTCACCGGGACATTCGAATGAAAAACTGTTTTTT. Protein product: CASSSSSPGHSNEKLFF.